Sequencing of this T cell receptor beta chain was carried out in a study of early T cells in non-severe SARS-CoV-2 infection. For the study at large: The chains were unpaired, and the sequenced material was bulk RNA from unsorted whole blood. Study outcomes and limitations: Matches to VDJdb favored anti-spike CD8 responses and missed private and CD4 specificities.

The TCR library protocol was used to attach unique molecular identifiers. These identifiers were attached to individual cDNA molecules. TCRdb re-called the 5' RACE reads with MiXCR, one entry per CDR3 protein. The sample consists of 59,000 or so distinct CDR3 sequences, roughly an eighth of them appearing once. Regarding this clonotype: No antigen is known for it.

CDR1 is SGHTA and CDR2 is FQGNSA in the germline V gene. J lost 2 bases, V lost 3 bases, and 1 base had no gene match. The CDR3 extends over 14 amino acids. The specimen was whole blood, collected at baseline. This chain connects TRBV7-2 to TRBJ1-5; 7 bases are shared with TRBD1. This clonotype was sampled from an adult who was a healthcare worker with PCR-confirmed SARS-CoV-2 infection or an uninfected control (not recorded which). The DNA for the CDR3 is TGTGCCAGCAGCTTCAGGGGGGGCAATCAGCCCCAGCATTTT. Translating gives CASSFRGGNQPQHF.